The clone carrying this T cell receptor beta chain appeared a single time. Its antigen is unknown. At one end the junction does not follow the germline gene, possibly because of a read error. Germline V lookup: CDR1 SGHNT, CDR2 YYREEE (reference sequence). The CDR3 runs 14 residues. This sample stems from a study of CD8+CD57+ T cells in acquired aplastic anemia. Study-wide background: Sorted CD4+ plus CD8+ cells gave DNA averaging around 3 ug. Average CD4+ read depth in healthy donors was some 11 million reads. Study-level points and caveats: Patients and controls turned out to have 25 to 35 CD8+ CDR3 sequences in common. Patients and controls had CD8+ Simpson's diversity values that were not significantly distinct.

TCR beta VDJ and CDR3 were profiled, and genomic DNA was the template. TCRdb re-called the reads with MiXCR, one entry per CDR3 protein. This table holds about 220,000 distinct CDR3 sequences, 30% to 40% found once. The V call is TRBV5-4, the J call TRBJ2-7; D could derive from TRBD1 or TRBD2 (5 bases each). This receptor was obtained from a human donor in good health, serving as a control. Sequenced sample: sorted CD4+, CD8+, or CD8+CD57+ T cells (not recorded which) from PBMCs. The CDR3 sequence: CPSSYWGRAYEQYF. The CDR3 DNA reads TGTCCCAGCAGCTATTGGGGGAGAGCCTACGAGCAGTACTTC.